The entry that follows covers one T cell receptor beta chain sequence. Under the authors' procedure: Reference gene primer amplification gave nucleated cell count estimates. The method was immunoSEQ multiplex PCR; TCRdb's version includes in-frame clones alone and lacks a portion of them. V, J and clone size were drawn from that table, and D and trimming were deduced from the DNA. Here the sample spans roughly 250,000 clones, 81% being singletons. CDR3 length equals 17 residues. Losses at the gene ends were 4 bases for V and 2 bases for J; bases not matched to a gene: 13. Germline V gene lookup returns CDR1 SNHLY and CDR2 FYNNEI. The sample is drawn from a study of blood T cell repertoires in COVID-19.

Sequenced sample: peripheral blood. The source of this sequence is an older woman with active or convalescent COVID-19. The chain recombines TRBV2 with TRBJ2-5, with TRBD2 matching over 7 bases. CDR3 residues: CASSVRQLHGRQETQYF. The CDR3 DNA reads as TGTGCCAGCAGTGTGCGGCAACTCCACGGGAGGCAAGAGACCCAGTACTTC. The full variable domain, its missing parts supplied by reference TRBV2 and TRBJ2-5, is EPEVTQTPSHQVTQMGQEVILRCVPISNHLYFYWYRQILGQKVEFLVSFYNNEISEKSEIFDDQFSVERPDGSNFTLKIRSTKLEDSAMYFCASSVRQLHGRQETQYFGPGTRLLVL.